The T cell receptor (beta chain) under discussion was sequenced for a study of T cells after yellow fever vaccination. Researchers made TCR cDNA using 5'RACE template switching, and this step added a universal primer site and UMIs. Using its own MiXCR run on the 5' RACE reads, TCRdb lists one record per CDR3 protein. Of roughly 400,000 distinct CDR3 sequences listed, roughly 20% were seen once; the top ten hold 15% to 20%. This clonotype was observed once. Its target is not known. Findings and caveats of the study: A small proportion of clonotypes was detected in both the CD4 and CD8 compartments.

This TCR came from a man younger than 30 who received the YFV17D yellow fever vaccine. The sample consisted of PBMCs, taken before the yellow fever booster vaccination.

The CDR3 spells CASSLSTASNYGYTF. CDR3 DNA sequence: TGTGCCAGCAGTTTATCGACAGCCTCTAACTATGGCTACACCTTC. The rearrangement links TRBV27 to TRBJ1-2; the D gene is possibly TRBD1 (5 bases). The germline V gene has CDR1 MNHEY and CDR2 SMNVEV (reference sequence). Deletions cut 0 bases from V and 0 bases from J, with 8 bases between. The CDR3 runs to 15 residues.